The next 31 T cell receptor beta chains were all read from a single sample in a study of blood T cells in healthy people across ages. The authors ran a second PCR of roughly 6 to 12 cycles using a sample-barcoded 5' primer and a J-beta primer mix. TCRdb independently ran MiXCR on the 5' RACE reads; one entry per CDR3 protein. Among nearly 1 million distinct CDR3 sequences, roughly half were seen once, and the ten largest hold over 20%. Sequencing was carried out using blood. The receptors stem from a woman aged 55-69 years in good health.

Note on this clonotype: A read error may account for a junction end that differs from germline. The genes are TRBV25-1 and TRBJ1-1; D call uncertain. The V gene's germline CDR1 is MGHDK and CDR2 SYGVNS. The CDR3 runs 13 residues. The CDR3 bases are TGTGCCTGCAGTGAGCGGATGAACACTGAAGCTTTCTTT. Its translation: CACSERMNTEAFF.

This clonotype occurred a few times. This sequence joins TRBV3-1 and TRBJ2-5, with 7 positions matching TRBD1. Germline loops: CDR1 LGHDT, CDR2 YNNKEL (reference sequence). J was trimmed by 5 bases and V by 4 bases; bases with no gene match: 7. The CDR3 has 14 amino acids. The CDR3 is CASSRQGSRETQYF. The DNA of the CDR3 is TGTGCCAGCAGCCGACAGGGTTCGCGGGAGACCCAGTACTTC.

This clonotype has only a few counts. A much larger clonotype is one base distant, so this may be a read error. V usage is TRBV4-1 and J usage is TRBJ2-7, with D unclear. The CDR3 consists of 15 residues. Germline CDR1 MGHRA, CDR2 YSYEKL. Trimming pared 0 bases from V and 3 bases from J, leaving 12 bases between. The CDR3 bases are TGCGCCAGCAGCCAAGAACGAGCGCCTCTCTACGAGCAGTACTTC. This codes for CASSQERAPLYEQYF.

This clonotype showed up just once. V is TRBV20-1 and J is TRBJ2-5; D not certain. The J call is doubtful: the DNA matches TRBJ2-7 better. From germline, CDR1 is DFQATT and CDR2 SNEGSKA (reference sequence). CDR3 size: 15 residues. The CDR3, as DNA: TGCAGTGCTAGTCCCGTGTTGGGTAGCCGGGACGAGCAGTACTTC. This gives the protein CSASPVLGSRDEQYF.

In this sample, this clonotype turned up a few times. This CDR3 reads CASSRTSGSQYF. In DNA form, the CDR3 reads TGTGCCAGCAGCCGAACTAGCGGTTCGCAGTACTTC. This chain connects TRBV3-1 to TRBJ2-7; 8 bases are a match to TRBD2. The CDR3 has 12 amino acids. Germline V gives CDR1 LGHDT, CDR2 YNNKEL (reference sequence). With 4 bases clipped from V and 9 bases from J, the junction kept 5 bases outside the gene matches.

The V call is TRBV28, the J call TRBJ1-1, with a possible D match to TRBD1 (5 bases). Deletions cut 5 bases from V and 5 bases from J, with 21 bases between. CDR3 length equals 16 residues. Germline lookup yields CDR1 MDHEN and CDR2 SYDVKM. CDR3: CASSITRGRGRTEAFF. For the CDR3, the DNA is TGTGCCAGCAGTATAACCCGGGGGAGGGGACGGACTGAAGCTTTCTTT. The entire variable domain, with the rest obtained from reference TRBV28 and TRBJ1-1, is as follows: DVKVTQSSRYLVKRTGEKVFLECVQDMDHENMFWYRQDPGLGLRLIYFSYDVKMKEKGDIPEGYSVSREKKERFSLILESASTNQTSMYLCASSITRGRGRTEAFFGQGTRLTVV.

This clonotype was counted between two and nine times. The V gene is TRBV28, the J gene TRBJ2-7, with 11 positions matching TRBD2. V shed 5 bases, J shed 3 bases, and the junction held 9 bases outside the gene matches. Germline V gene lookup returns CDR1 MDHEN and CDR2 SYDVKM. CDR3 length: 16 amino acids. The CDR3 DNA follows: TGTGCCAGCAGTCTCCCCGCCGGGACTAGCGGCTACGAGCAGTACTTC. Residues: CASSLPAGTSGYEQYF.

This clonotype was observed a few times. V gene TRBV7-2 combines with J gene TRBJ2-7; D not certain. Per the germline V gene, CDR1 is SGHTA and CDR2 is FQGNSA. Trimming removed 5 bases from V and 5 bases from J, with 13 bases in between. This CDR3 region has 13 residues. The CDR3 reads CASSTPPNDEQYF. The CDR3 coding sequence is TGTGCCAGCAGCACGCCGCCCAACGACGAGCAGTACTTC.

For the CDR3, the DNA is TGTGCCAGCAGCCAAGATGCCAGGAAGGCTTTCTTT. Its protein is CASSQDARKAFF. The chain carries TRBV3-1 and TRBJ1-1; D ambiguous. V was shortened by 0 bases and J by 11 bases, with 10 bases between the two germline ends. The CDR3 runs 12 residues. Germline CDR1 and CDR2: LGHDT and YNNKEL (reference sequence).

Only one count was recorded for this clonotype. The rearrangement joins TRBV4-1 to TRBJ2-3; no reliable D call. The CDR3 spans 12 residues. Germline V gene sequence: CDR1 MGHRA, CDR2 YSYEKL. V lost 8 bases and J 5 bases, leaving 11 bases between the germline ends. The CDR3 reads CASAAWGDTQYF. CDR3 nucleotides: TGCGCCAGCGCAGCGTGGGGAGATACGCAGTATTTT.

The J gene is TRBJ2-5, the V gene TRBV28; 7 nucleotides agree with TRBD2. Looked up from germline, CDR1 is MDHEN and CDR2 is SYDVKM. CDR3 length: 15 amino acids. V was clipped by 5 bases and J by 3 bases; unmatched bases: 9. CDR3 nucleotide sequence: TGTGCCAGCAGTCGACAGCGGGACTTGAAAGAGACCCAGTACTTC. Protein product: CASSRQRDLKETQYF.

The J gene is TRBJ2-7, the V gene TRBV5-1; D assignment may be TRBD1 or TRBD2 (5 bases each). The CDR3 runs to 12 residues. The germline V gene encodes CDR1 SGHRS and CDR2 YFSETQ. The V gene lost 3 bases and the J gene lost 9 bases, with 13 bases spanning the gap. CDR3 loop: CASSSGRPGQYF. Written as DNA, the CDR3 is TGCGCCAGCAGCTCGGGACGGCCTGGGCAGTACTTC.

V is TRBV10-3 and J is TRBJ2-7, with 13 bases aligning to TRBD2. In germline, CDR1 is ENHRY, CDR2 SYGVKD. CDR3 length: 20 residues. V trimming: 2 bases; J trimming: 3 bases; junction bases outside the gene matches: 16. The CDR3 DNA reads as TGTGCCATCAGTGAGCCGGGGAGGACTAGCGGGAGAGGCGGACTCTACGAGCAGTACTTC. Translation: CAISEPGRTSGRGGLYEQYF.

This clonotype was picked up a small number of times. V gene TRBV20-1 combines with J gene TRBJ1-2; D remains unclear. Trimming removed 8 bases from V and 0 bases from J, with 13 bases in between. This CDR3 has 13 amino acids. CDR1 and CDR2 from the germline V gene are DFQATT and SNEGSKA (reference sequence). CDR3 sequence (DNA): TGCAGTAACCGGGAGGAAGCTAACTATGGCTACACCTTC. Amino acids: CSNREEANYGYTF.

The chain couples TRBV27 to TRBJ1-2; D gene ambiguous. The V gene lost 8 bases and the J gene lost 1 base, with 17 bases spanning the gap. There are 15 residues in the CDR3. CDR1 is MNHEY, CDR2 SMNVEV, per germline (reference sequence). CDR3 loop: CASGPEPIFNYGYTF. The CDR3 DNA reads as TGTGCCAGCGGCCCAGAGCCGATTTTTAACTATGGCTACACCTTC.

This clonotype was found a few times. A junction boundary mismatches the germline segment, possibly from a read error. This chain uses TRBV9 with TRBJ2-7; TRBD1 matches at 7 bases. The germline V gene encodes CDR1 SGDLS and CDR2 YYNGEE. This CDR3 contains 17 residues. This CDR3 reads CACSVRDSPQFFYEQYF. CDR3 DNA: TGTGCCTGCAGCGTCCGGGACAGCCCTCAATTTTTCTACGAGCAGTACTTC.

The chain employs TRBV10-3 and TRBJ2-3; no firm D call. Trimming removed 2 bases at V and 0 bases at J, with 6 bases between. The CDR3 loop spans 14 amino acids. CDR1 ENHRY and CDR2 SYGVKD come from the germline V gene. The CDR3 sequence is CAISEVPSTDTQYF. CDR3 bases: TGTGCCATCAGTGAGGTGCCGAGCACAGATACGCAGTATTTT.

The genes are TRBV5-1 and TRBJ2-1, with D unresolved. This CDR3 has 15 amino acids. Germline loops: CDR1 SGHRS, CDR2 YFSETQ. Trimming shortened V by 1 base and J by 9 bases, and 17 bases separated the two germline ends. CDR3 coding DNA: TGCGCCAGCAGCTTGAGACTGATTAGCCAGGTTGAGCAGTTCTTC. Encoded protein: CASSLRLISQVEQFF.

The chain employs TRBV20-1 and TRBJ2-3; D perhaps matches TRBD2 (5 bases). The CDR3 totals 14 residues. The ends were cut back, 2 bases at V and 3 bases at J, with 12 bases in the middle. The germline V gene encodes CDR1 DFQATT and CDR2 SNEGSKA (reference sequence). CDR3 region: CSARRLRRTDTQYF. The DNA of the CDR3 is TGCAGTGCTAGACGCCTTCGGAGGACAGATACGCAGTATTTT.

The chain recombines TRBV20-1 with TRBJ2-5; 9 nucleotides align to TRBD2. Germline V gene sequence: CDR1 DFQATT, CDR2 SNEGSKA (reference sequence). V lost 0 bases to trimming and J lost 5 bases; unmatched junction nucleotides: 19. CDR3 size: 19 residues. The CDR3 nucleotides are TGCAGTGCTAGAGATTGGCCGTCCCCTAACAGCGGGGGGACGGAGACCCAGTACTTC. Its protein is CSARDWPSPNSGGTETQYF.

The rearrangement links TRBV20-1 to TRBJ2-7; 9 nucleotides agree with TRBD1. Looked up from germline, CDR1 is DFQATT and CDR2 is SNEGSKA (reference sequence). The CDR3 is 13 amino acids. V shed 4 bases, J shed 7 bases, and the junction held 8 bases outside the gene matches. The CDR3 nucleotides are TGCAGTGCTAACAGGGGGCGCTGGGAGGAGCAGTACTTC. Its translation: CSANRGRWEEQYF.

The CDR3 DNA sequence: TGTGCCAGCAGTTACCACGACAACGAGCAGTACTTC. Translating it yields CASSYHDNEQYF. The J gene is TRBJ2-5, the V gene TRBV6-5, with D unresolved. The J call may not be correct, given that the DNA end is closer to TRBJ2-7. This CDR3 is built from 12 residues. Germline V gene sequence: CDR1 MNHEY, CDR2 SVGAGI.

The gene calls are TRBV7-3 and TRBJ1-2; 7 bases fit TRBD1. This CDR3 is 15 amino acids long. J was trimmed by 4 bases and V by 6 bases; bases with no gene match: 11. Germline V gene data show CDR1 as SGHTA and CDR2 as FQGTGA. DNA of the CDR3: TGTGCCAGCAGAGGACGGCGGGACAGAAGCTATGGCTACACCTTC. Its protein product is CASRGRRDRSYGYTF.

This clonotype was seen a few times. The V gene is TRBV5-5, the J gene TRBJ2-3; the D is unclear. The V gene's germline CDR1 is SGHKS and CDR2 YYEKEE (reference sequence). Trimming pared 0 bases from V and 0 bases from J, leaving 8 bases between. This CDR3 has 15 residues. CDR3 sequence (DNA): TGTGCCAGCAGCTTGGCTCCCTTAAGCACAGATACGCAGTATTTT. Translating gives CASSLAPLSTDTQYF.

The CDR3 bases are TGTGCCAGCAGCCAAGATAATGACGAGCAGTACTTC. This sequence encodes CASSQDNDEQYF. The chain is built from TRBV3-1 and TRBJ2-7; D not certain. Trimming took off 0 bases at V and 5 bases at J, with 5 bases between the two ends. This CDR3 has 12 amino acids. In germline, CDR1 is LGHDT, CDR2 YNNKEL (reference sequence).

This clonotype has only a few counts. The rearrangement joins TRBV10-3 to TRBJ2-3, with D unclear. V lost 5 bases and J lost 5, with 14 bases in between. CDR1 is ENHRY, CDR2 SYGVKD, per germline. CDR3 length: 14 residues. The CDR3 reads CAISHSGSRDTQYF. CDR3 DNA sequence: TGTGCCATCAGTCATAGTGGGTCTAGAGATACGCAGTATTTT.

J is TRBJ1-1 and V is TRBV20-1; D is unresolved. The ends were cut back, 4 bases at V and 0 bases at J, with 9 bases in the middle. Germline V gene lookup returns CDR1 DFQATT and CDR2 SNEGSKA (reference sequence). This CDR3 is built from 13 residues. CDR3 loop: CSAMQFLNTEAFF. The CDR3 DNA sequence: TGCAGTGCTATGCAATTCCTGAACACTGAAGCTTTCTTT.

The chain has TRBV7-3 and TRBJ2-1; 10 nucleotides align to TRBD2. Per germline, CDR1 SGHTA and CDR2 FQGTGA. The CDR3 has 15 residues. V was pared by 5 bases and J by 4 bases, with 5 bases of the junction left unmatched. CDR3 sequence reads: CASSPNSGRYNEQFF. CDR3 DNA sequence: TGTGCCAGCAGCCCCAATAGCGGGAGGTACAATGAGCAGTTCTTC. Complete variable domain (other parts from reference TRBV7-3 and TRBJ2-1): GAGVSQTPSNKVTEKGKYVELRCDPISGHTALYWYRQSLGQGPEFLIYFQGTGAADDSGLPNDRFFAVRPEGSVSTLKIQRTERGDSAVYLCASSPNSGRYNEQFFGPGTRLTVL.

Worth noting for this clonotype: A much larger clonotype is one base distant, so this may be a read error. CDR3 DNA: TGCAGTGCTAGAACCGGGACAGGGGATTACAATGAGCAGTACTTC. Translated: CSARTGTGDYNEQYF. The rearrangement links TRBV20-1 to TRBJ2-1, with TRBD1 matching 10 bases. The J call is doubtful: the DNA matches TRBJ2-7 better. Germline CDR1 is DFQATT and CDR2 is SNEGSKA (reference sequence). CDR3 length: 15 amino acids.

This clonotype turned up a few times. This chain links TRBV27 with TRBJ2-3; TRBD1 aligns across 12 bases. Germline trimming cut 3 bases from V and 6 bases from J; bases unmatched to any gene: 7. The CDR3 runs to 16 residues. In germline, CDR1 is MNHEY, CDR2 SMNVEV (reference sequence). In DNA form, the CDR3 reads TGTGCCAGCAGTTTTCGGGACAGGGGGCCTACTGATACGCAGTATTTT. It specifies CASSFRDRGPTDTQYF.

This clonotype was counted a few times. This chain joins TRBV6-1 and TRBJ2-7; D remains unclear. This CDR3 contains 13 residues. In germline, CDR1 is MNHNS, CDR2 SASEGT. The V end lost 6 bases, the J end lost 7 bases, and 16 bases lay between the germline ends. Here the CDR3 reads CASSRKEPQEQYF. For the CDR3, the DNA is TGTGCCAGCAGCCGGAAGGAACCCCAGGAGCAGTACTTC.